The 9 T cell receptor beta chains below were found in one sample sequenced in a study. Adaptor-ligated barcode primers were used to amplify TRBV12-4/TRBJ1-2 clonotypes. Using its own MiXCR run on the multiplex PCR reads, TCRdb lists one record per CDR3 protein. The top ten clones hold 41% of a sample with some 280 distinct CDR3 sequences, around 38% of them seen once. The sequenced sample consisted of naive CD4+ T cells sorted from blood. The subset: naive CD4+ T cells, CD4+CD45RA+CD25-. The source of these receptors is a female donor with breast cancer.

Judged by abundance, this clonotype is large (0.1 to 1%). The chain employs TRBV12-5 and TRBJ1-2, with D hard to call. V lost 3 bases and J lost 0, with 11 bases in between. Germline assignment: CDR1 LGHNT and CDR2 FRNRAP. This CDR3 spans 15 amino acids. CDR3: CASGFVGTSNYGYTF. DNA for the CDR3: TGTGCTAGTGGTTTCGTAGGCACCTCTAACTATGGCTACACCTTC. The entire variable domain, with the rest obtained from reference TRBV12-5 and TRBJ1-2, is as follows: DARVTQTPRHKVTEMGQEVTMRCQPILGHNTVFWYRQTMMQGLELLAYFRNRAPLDDSGMPKDRFSAEMPDATLATLKIQPSEPRDSAVYFCASGFVGTSNYGYTFGSGTRLTVV.

By frequency in the sample, this clonotype is large (0.1 to 1%). The CDR3 DNA reads TGTGCCAGCAGTCGGACAGGGAGCGTCTATGGCTACACCTTC. It codes for CASSRTGSVYGYTF. The V and J genes are TRBV12-3 or TRBV12-4 and TRBJ1-2; TRBD1 aligns across 8 bases. This CDR3 is 14 amino acids long. Trimming removed 5 bases from V and 4 bases from J; junction bases left unmatched: 6.

V usage is TRBV12-3 or TRBV12-4 and J usage is TRBJ1-2; the D is unclear. The CDR3 covers 16 residues. Trimming shortened V by 5 bases and J by 6 bases, and 22 bases separated the two germline ends. CDR3 residues: CASSPHRRPLWNGYTF. DNA for the CDR3: TGTGCCAGCAGTCCGCACAGACGGCCCTTATGGAATGGCTACACCTTC.

The rearrangement joins TRBV12-3 or TRBV12-4 to TRBJ1-2; D perhaps matches TRBD1 (6 bases). The CDR3 has 13 amino acids. Trimming removed 3 bases at V and 4 bases at J, with 9 bases between. Here the CDR3 reads CASSFTGCYGYTF. CDR3 nucleotides: TGTGCCAGCAGTTTCACAGGGTGCTATGGCTACACCTTC.

CDR3 DNA sequence: TGTGCCAGCAGTCCGACAGGGCACGGCTACACCTTC. This encodes CASSPTGHGYTF. The chain joins TRBV12-3 or TRBV12-4 to TRBJ1-2; 7 bases are a match to TRBD1. V lost 5 bases and J lost 8; bases outside the gene matches: 5. The CDR3 consists of 12 residues.

This chain connects TRBV12-3 or TRBV12-4 to TRBJ1-2, with D uncertain. This CDR3 contains 12 residues. The V end lost 5 bases, the J end lost 2 bases, and 6 bases lay between the germline ends. CDR3 sequence: CASSTRNYGYTF. DNA of the CDR3: TGTGCCAGCAGTACAAGGAACTATGGCTACACCTTC.

This chain uses TRBV12-3 or TRBV12-4 with TRBJ1-2; 8 bases fit TRBD1. Trimming cost V 6 bases and J 7 bases; bases outside gene matches: 7. The CDR3 runs to 13 residues. CDR3 in amino acids: CASSQDRVLGYTF. The CDR3 DNA is TGTGCCAGCAGCCAGGACAGGGTCCTTGGCTACACCTTC.

This clonotype ranks as hyperexpanded. The chain uses TRBV12-3 or TRBV12-4 and TRBJ1-2; D not certain. Deletions cut 3 bases from V and 0 bases from J, with 8 bases between. The CDR3 is 14 residues long. The CDR3 DNA sequence: TGTGCCAGCAGTTTCAGGAGTCCTAACTATGGCTACACCTTC. Amino acids: CASSFRSPNYGYTF.

In its sample, this clonotype ranks as large. This sequence joins TRBV12-3 or TRBV12-4 and TRBJ1-2; TRBD1 might be the D (5 bases). The CDR3 runs to 12 residues. Trimming removed 5 bases from V and 14 bases from J, with 18 bases in between. The CDR3 DNA is TGTGCCAGCAGTCTAAACTCTGGACATGTAACCTTC. It codes for CASSLNSGHVTF.